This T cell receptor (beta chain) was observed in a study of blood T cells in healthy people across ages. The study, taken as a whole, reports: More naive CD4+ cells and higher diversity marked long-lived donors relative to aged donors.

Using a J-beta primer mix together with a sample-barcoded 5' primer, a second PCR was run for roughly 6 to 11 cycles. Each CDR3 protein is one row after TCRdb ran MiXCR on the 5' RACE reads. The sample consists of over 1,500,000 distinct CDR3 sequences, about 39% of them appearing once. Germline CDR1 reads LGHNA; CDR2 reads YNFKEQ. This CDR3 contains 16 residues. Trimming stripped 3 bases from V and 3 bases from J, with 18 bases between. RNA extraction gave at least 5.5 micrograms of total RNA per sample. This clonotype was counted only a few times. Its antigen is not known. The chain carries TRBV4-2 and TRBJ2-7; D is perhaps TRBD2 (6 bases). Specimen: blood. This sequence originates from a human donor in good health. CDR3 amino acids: CASSHPGRAGIYEQYF. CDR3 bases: TGTGCCAGCAGCCATCCCGGAAGAGCGGGCATCTACGAGCAGTACTTC.